This TCR beta chain was sequenced for a study of blood T cell repertoires in COVID-19. Background on the study: In each case, the material was cDNA or gDNA derived from T cells, B-cell-depleted T cells, or PBMCs.

Sequencing used immunoSEQ multiplex PCR; TCRdb keeps in-frame clones, though not all of them. The data hold more than 60,000 clones, with over 75% observed a single time. The CDR3 consists of 15 residues. The germline V gene has CDR1 MRHNA and CDR2 SNTAGT. The junction had 12 bases not matched to a gene; V was cut back by 11 bases and J by 0 bases. The chain combines TRBV6-4 with TRBJ1-2, with 7 bases lining up with TRBD1. The receptor was derived from a man aged 55 to 70 with acute or convalescent COVID-19. Specimen: peripheral blood. CDR3 sequence: CAPSERGRSNYGYTF. The CDR3 DNA reads TGTGCCCCCAGTGAGAGGGGGCGATCTAACTATGGCTACACCTTC.